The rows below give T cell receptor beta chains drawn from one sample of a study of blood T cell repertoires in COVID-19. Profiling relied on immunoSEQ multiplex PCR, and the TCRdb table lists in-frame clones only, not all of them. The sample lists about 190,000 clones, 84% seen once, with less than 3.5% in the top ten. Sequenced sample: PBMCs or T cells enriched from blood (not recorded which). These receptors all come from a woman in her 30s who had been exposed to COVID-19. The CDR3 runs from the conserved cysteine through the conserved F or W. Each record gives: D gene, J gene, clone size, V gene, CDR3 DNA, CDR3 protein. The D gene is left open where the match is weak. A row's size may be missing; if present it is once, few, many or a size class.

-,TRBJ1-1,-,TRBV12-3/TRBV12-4,TGTGCCAGCAGGACCCGGTTCAGGGCTTTCTTT,CASRTRFRAFF
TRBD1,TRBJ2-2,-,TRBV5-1,TGCGCCAGCAGCGTATTGGGACAGGGGATGACCGGGGAGCTGTTTTTT,CASSVLGQGMTGELFF
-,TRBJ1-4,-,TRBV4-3,TGCGCCAGCAGCCAAGCCTCGGGGGGCCTAGCTAATGAAAAACTGTTTTTT,CASSQASGGLANEKLFF
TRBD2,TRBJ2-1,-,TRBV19,TGTGCCAGTAGTCCTTCTGCTAGCGGGGGGGGTGAGCAGTTCTTC,CASSPSASGGGEQFF
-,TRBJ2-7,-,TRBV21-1,TGTGCCAGCAGCAAACTCTATCTTGGGAGCAGCTCCTACGAGCAGTACTTC,CASSKLYLGSSSYEQYF
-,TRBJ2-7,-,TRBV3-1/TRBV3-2,TGTGCCAGCAGCTACGGCGGGGAGACCTACGAGCAGTACTTC,CASSYGGETYEQYF
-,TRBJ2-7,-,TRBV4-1,TGCGCCAGCAGCCAAGCACAAGTGGGGGGCGAGCAGTACTTC,CASSQAQVGGEQYF
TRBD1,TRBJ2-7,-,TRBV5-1,TGCGCCAGCAGCCCAGGACCTTCAGGACAGGCCTACGAGCAGTACTTC,CASSPGPSGQAYEQYF
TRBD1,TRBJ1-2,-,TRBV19,TGTGCCAGTAGCCCAACAGGGGGCGAGTTGAACTATGGCTACACCTTC,CASSPTGGELNYGYTF
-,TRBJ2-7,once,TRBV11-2,TGTGCCAGCAGTGGACCGGGCGGGATCGAGCAGTACTTC,CASSGPGGIEQYF
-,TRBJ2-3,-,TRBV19,TGTGCCAGTAGTAGGGGTGGACAAGAAGGCACAGATACGCAGTATTTT,CASSRGGQEGTDTQYF
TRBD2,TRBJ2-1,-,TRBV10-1,TGCGCCAGCAGTGAGTCGGTCCTAGCGGGGTGGAATGAGCAGTTCTTC,CASSESVLAGWNEQFF
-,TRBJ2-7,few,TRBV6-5,TGTGCCAGCATGTCGGGGGTTTACGAGCAGTACTTC,CASMSGVYEQYF
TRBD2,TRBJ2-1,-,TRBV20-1,TGCAGTGCTAGTACCGGACTAGCGGGGGATGAGCAGTTCTTC,CSASTGLAGDEQFF
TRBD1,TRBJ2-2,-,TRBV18,TGTGCCAGCTCACCGGGACAGGGGTCAACTCGAACCGGGGAGCTGTTTTTT,CASSPGQGSTRTGELFF
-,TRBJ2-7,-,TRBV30,TGTGCCTGGAGTTCGACTGTGGGACTGCGCGCCTACGAGCAGTACTTC,CAWSSTVGLRAYEQYF
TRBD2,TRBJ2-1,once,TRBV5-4,TGTGCCAGCAGCCCTGGACTAGCGACGGATGAGCAGTTCTTC,CASSPGLATDEQFF
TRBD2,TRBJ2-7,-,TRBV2,TGTGCCATACCTCTCGGGACTAGCGGGGGGCCAACCTACGAGCAGTACTTC,CAIPLGTSGGPTYEQYF
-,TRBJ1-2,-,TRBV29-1,TGCAGCGTTGAAGATGGGGGGTTAGTGGACTATGGCTACACCTTC,CSVEDGGLVDYGYTF
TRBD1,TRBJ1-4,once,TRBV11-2,TGTGCCAGCAGCTTACCACCGGGGACAGATCATAATGAAAAACTGTTTTTT,CASSLPPGTDHNEKLFF
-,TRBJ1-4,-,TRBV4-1,TGCGCCAGCAGCCAAGAGAATGTCCGGGACACCAATGAAAAACTGTTTTTT,CASSQENVRDTNEKLFF
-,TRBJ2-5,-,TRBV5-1,TGCGCCAGCAGCCGTTGGACAGCCCAAGAGACCCAGTACTTC,CASSRWTAQETQYF
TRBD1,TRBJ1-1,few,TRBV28,TGTGCCAGCAGTTCAGGGGGCAGGACTGAAGCTTTCTTT,CASSSGGRTEAFF
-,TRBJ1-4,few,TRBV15,TGTGCCACCAGAAGGACAGAGAGTAATGAAAAACTGTTTTTT,CATRRTESNEKLFF
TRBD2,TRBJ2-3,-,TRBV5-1,TGCGCCAGCAGCTTATTTACTAGCGGGGAAAGCACAGATACGCAGTATTTT,CASSLFTSGESTDTQYF
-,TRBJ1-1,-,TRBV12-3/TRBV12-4,TGTGCCAGCAGCGGACAGCCGAACACTGAAGCTTTCTTT,CASSGQPNTEAFF
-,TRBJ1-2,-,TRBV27,TGTGCCAGCAGTTTAGGACAGAACTATGGCTACACCTTC,CASSLGQNYGYTF
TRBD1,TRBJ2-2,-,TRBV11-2,TGTGCCAGCAGCTTGGGACAGCTCCTCACCGGGGAGCTGTTTTTT,CASSLGQLLTGELFF
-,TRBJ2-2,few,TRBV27,TGTGCCAGCAGTTTAACAGGGTTGAGCGGGGAGCTGTTTTTT,CASSLTGLSGELFF
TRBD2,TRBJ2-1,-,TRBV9,TGTGCCAGCAGCGTAGTTGGGCTAGCGGGAGTATATGGTGAGCAGTTCTTC,CASSVVGLAGVYGEQFF
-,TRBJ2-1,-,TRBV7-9,TGTGCCAGCAGCTTATTCCAGAACAATGAGCAGTTCTTC,CASSLFQNNEQFF
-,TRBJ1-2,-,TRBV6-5,TGTGCCAGCAGTTCACACCTTGACGGAGAGTCCTACACCTTC,CASSSHLDGESYTF
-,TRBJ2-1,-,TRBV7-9,TGTGCCAGCAGCTCAGCAGAGTGGGGGCCTATAGAGCAGTTCTTC,CASSSAEWGPIEQFF
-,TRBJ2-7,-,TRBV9,TGTGCCAGCAGCCCGAAGGGGTTCGGTTTCGAGCAGTACTTC,CASSPKGFGFEQYF
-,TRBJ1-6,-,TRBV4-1,TGCGCCAGCAGCCCGTGGGAGGGGGCCCTCCACTTT,CASSPWEGALHF
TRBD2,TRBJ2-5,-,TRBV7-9,TGTGCCAGCAGCGCCTTTAGCGGGGGGGCGGAGACCCAGTACTTC,CASSAFSGGAETQYF
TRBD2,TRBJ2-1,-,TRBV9,TGTGCCAGCAGCCCCCGGAGCGGGGGGGCCTTAGAAAATGAGCAGTTCTTC,CASSPRSGGALENEQFF
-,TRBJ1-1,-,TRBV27,TGTGCCAGCAGAACGGGGGGCACTGAAGCTTTCTTT,CASRTGGTEAFF
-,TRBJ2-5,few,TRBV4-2,TGTGCCAGCAGCCAAGACAGGGAAGAGACCCAGTACTTC,CASSQDREETQYF
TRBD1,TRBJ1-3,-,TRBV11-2,TGTGCCAGCAGCTCCAGCAGGGGGCTGGCTGGAAACACCATATATTTT,CASSSSRGLAGNTIYF
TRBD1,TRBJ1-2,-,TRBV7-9,TGTGCCAGCAGCACGTCCCGGGACAGGGAAGAAGGGTATGGCTACACCTTC,CASSTSRDREEGYGYTF
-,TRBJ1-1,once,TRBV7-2,TGTGCCAGCAGCTTTGTGCTTGGGAGCGGCACTGAAGCTTTCTTT,CASSFVLGSGTEAFF
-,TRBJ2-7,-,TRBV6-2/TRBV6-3,TGTGCCAGCAGTTGGCGACAGGACGAGCAGTACTTC,CASSWRQDEQYF
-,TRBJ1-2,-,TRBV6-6,TGTGCCAGCAGTTACGAGCAATCTTATGGCTACACCTTC,CASSYEQSYGYTF
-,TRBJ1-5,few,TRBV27,TGTGCCAGCAGCCTAAGACAGGGCAATCAGCCCCAGCATTTT,CASSLRQGNQPQHF
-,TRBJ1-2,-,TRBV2,TGTGCCAGCAGAGGGGATGGTGGGTATGGCTACACCTTC,CASRGDGGYGYTF
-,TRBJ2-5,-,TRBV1,TGCACCAGCAGCCAAGATCCGTCTAGCGGGGATCAAGAGACCCAGTACTTC,CTSSQDPSSGDQETQYF
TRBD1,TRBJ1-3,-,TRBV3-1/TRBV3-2,TGTGCCAGCAGCCGGGACAGCGGGTCTGGAAACACCATATATTTT,CASSRDSGSGNTIYF
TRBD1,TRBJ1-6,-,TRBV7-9,TGTGCCAGCAGTTTCCGGGACAGTCTCTCACCCCTCCACTTT,CASSFRDSLSPLHF
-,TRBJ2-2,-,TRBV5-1,TGCGCCAGCAGCATTGGACAGTCCGGAGTTACCGGGGAGCTGTTTTTT,CASSIGQSGVTGELFF
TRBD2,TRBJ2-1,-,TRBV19,TGTGCCAGTAGTAAAAGTAGCGGGGGAACCTACAATGAGCAGTTCTTC,CASSKSSGGTYNEQFF
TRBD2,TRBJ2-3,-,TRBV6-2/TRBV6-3,TGTGCCAGCAGTTACCCGGGACTAGCGGCAGATACGCAGTATTTT,CASSYPGLAADTQYF
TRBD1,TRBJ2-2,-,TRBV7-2,TGTGCCAGAAGGACAGGGGGCACCGGGGAGCTGTTTTTT,CARRTGGTGELFF
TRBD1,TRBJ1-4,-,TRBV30,TGTGCCTGGAGTGTACGTACAGGGGGCAGCGAAAAACTGTTTTTT,CAWSVRTGGSEKLFF
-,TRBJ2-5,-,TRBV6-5,TGTGCCAGCAGTTCGAGGACTTCCCGAGAGACCCAGTACTTC,CASSSRTSRETQYF
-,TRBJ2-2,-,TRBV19,TGTGCCAGTAGTATAGGGTACGAGGGTCGGGGCACCGGGGAGCTGTTTTTT,CASSIGYEGRGTGELFF
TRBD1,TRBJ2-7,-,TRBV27,TGTGCCAGCAGCCCGGGACAGGGTTACTACGAGCAGTACTTC,CASSPGQGYYEQYF
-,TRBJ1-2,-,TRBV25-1,TGTGCCAGCACCCCGAGTGGGGCCGTGTATGGCTACACCTTC,CASTPSGAVYGYTF